These 9 T cell receptor beta chains were sequenced from one sample in a study of blood T cells in healthy people across ages. The authors ran a second PCR of about 7 to 11 cycles using a sample-barcoded 5' primer and a J-beta primer mix. Each CDR3 protein is one row after TCRdb ran MiXCR on the 5' RACE reads. This sample yields approximately 1,000,000 distinct CDR3 sequences, of which roughly 45% are seen a single time; over 15% belongs to the top ten. Sequencing was done on a sample of blood. The receptors were sampled from an older woman in good health.

V and J are TRBV29-1 and TRBJ2-1; no clear D. The CDR3 extends over 13 amino acids. Germline lookup yields CDR1 SQVTM and CDR2 ANQGSEA. Trimming took off 4 bases at V and 5 bases at J, with 12 bases between the two ends. CDR3 sequence (DNA): TGCAGCGTTGCGGCAAGCCCTAACAATGAGCAGTTCTTC. It codes for CSVAASPNNEQFF.

Notes on this clonotype: This may be a read error: a much more frequent sequence differs by one nucleotide. The chain links TRBV20-1 to TRBJ2-7; possible D gene TRBD1, 5 bases. The CDR3 is made up of 16 amino acids. Germline V gives CDR1 DFQATT, CDR2 SNEGSKA (reference sequence). The CDR3 sequence: CSARDAARATPYEQNF. For the CDR3, the DNA is TGCAGTGCTAGAGACGCTGCCAGGGCGACTCCCTACGAGCAGAACTTC.

DNA for the CDR3: TGCAGTGCAACCGGGACTAGCGTAGCGGGACAAGAGACCCAGTACTTC. Translation gives CSATGTSVAGQETQYF. The chain is built from TRBV20-1 and TRBJ2-5; the match to TRBD2 covers 10 bases. V trimming: 6 bases; J trimming: 2 bases; junction bases outside the gene matches: 12. This CDR3 region has 16 residues. In germline, CDR1 is DFQATT, CDR2 SNEGSKA (reference sequence).

This clonotype appeared a few times. The DNA for the CDR3 is TGTGCCAGCAGTTCAAGACAGACCCAAGAGACCCAGTACTTC. This codes for CASSSRQTQETQYF. This rearrangement joins TRBV6-1 to TRBJ2-5; D might be TRBD1 (5 bases). Trimming removed 5 bases at V and 1 base at J, with 11 bases between. Germline CDR1 and CDR2: MNHNS and SASEGT. The CDR3 extends over 14 amino acids.

The rearrangement joins TRBV5-1 to TRBJ2-3, with a weak D call TRBD1 (6 bases). The germline CDR1 and CDR2 sequences are SGHRS and YFSETQ. CDR3 length: 17 residues. Trimming removed 4 bases at V and 0 bases at J, with 18 bases between. In DNA, the CDR3 is TGCGCCAGCAGCCAAAACAGGGCTACCTTTAGCACAGATACGCAGTATTTT. It translates to CASSQNRATFSTDTQYF.

This clonotype has a handful of counts. The chain combines TRBV29-1 with TRBJ2-1; a weak D match, TRBD2 (6 bases). This CDR3 spans 16 amino acids. Looked up from germline, CDR1 is SQVTM and CDR2 is ANQGSEA. V was pared by 1 base and J by 2 bases, with 15 bases between. The CDR3 bases are TGCAGCGTTGAAGGGGCCGGGAGTAGCACCTACAATGAGCAGTTCTTC. This codes for CSVEGAGSSTYNEQFF.

The chain combines TRBV15 with TRBJ1-4, with unresolved D. This CDR3 contains 15 residues. V shed 1 base and J shed 2 bases, with 8 bases lying between them. Looked up from germline, CDR1 is LNHNV and CDR2 is YYDKDF (reference sequence). The CDR3 nucleotides read TGTGCCACCAGCAGAGTTTCGGGGACTAATGAAAAACTGTTTTTT. Translating it yields CATSRVSGTNEKLFF.

In its sample, this clonotype was seen a few times. The V and J genes are TRBV12-3 or TRBV12-4 and TRBJ1-5; tentatively, D is TRBD1 (5 bases). The V and J ends lost 3 bases and 3 bases respectively, with 12 bases between them. The CDR3 extends over 15 amino acids. CDR3 sequence reads: CASSFTGISNQPQHF. CDR3 nucleotides: TGTGCCAGCAGTTTTACAGGAATCTCCAATCAGCCCCAGCATTTT.

A word on this clonotype: The junction departs from the called germline gene at one end, perhaps through a read error. The chain has TRBV12-3 or TRBV12-4 and TRBJ2-3; unclear D gene. The CDR3 loop spans 12 amino acids. The CDR3 DNA is TGTGACAGCAGTTCGGGCCCAGATACGCAGTATTTT. Its protein is CDSSSGPDTQYF.